A single sample gave rise to the 19 T cell receptor beta chains below, sequenced in a study of control samples from healthy donors and cancer patients. Measured with immunoSEQ multiplex PCR; TCRdb has only the in-frame clones, and not every one. Of more than 50,000 clones in the sample, around 95% were seen once. The sequenced sample consisted of blood. These receptors came from a woman younger than 35 in good health.

The rearrangement uses TRBV18 and TRBJ1-6; TRBD1 might be the D (6 bases). The germline CDR1 and CDR2 sequences are KGHSH and LQKENI. This CDR3 is built from 19 residues. With 3 bases removed from V and 0 bases from J, the gap between germline ends came to 18 bases. The CDR3 loop reads CASSPLKTGSSSYNSPLHF. The CDR3 region has the DNA TGTGCCAGCTCACCCCTCAAAACAGGGTCGAGCTCCTATAATTCACCCCTCCACTTT.

The chain employs TRBV5-6 and TRBJ1-1; D perhaps matches TRBD1 (6 bases). The V end lost 5 bases, the J end lost 9 bases, and 11 bases lay between the germline ends. Germline assignment: CDR1 SGHDT and CDR2 YYEEEE. The CDR3 is 11 amino acids. CDR3 coding DNA: TGTGCCAGCAGTACGAGGGGGAAAGCTTTCTTT. Translating it yields CASSTRGKAFF.

This clone has a single count. This rearrangement joins TRBV6-5 to TRBJ2-1; D uncertain. This CDR3 has 11 amino acids. The ends were cut back, 2 bases at V and 10 bases at J, with 6 bases in the middle. Germline V lookup: CDR1 MNHEY, CDR2 SVGAGI. CDR3 sequence reads: CASSYMAEQFF. The CDR3, as DNA: TGTGCCAGCAGTTACATGGCCGAGCAGTTCTTC.

The V call is TRBV7-2, the J call TRBJ2-3; TRBD1 agrees at 7 bases. CDR3 size: 18 residues. The V gene end was trimmed by 1 base and the J gene end by 6 bases; junction bases not matched to a gene: 16. Germline V lookup: CDR1 SGHTA, CDR2 FQGNSA. CDR3 nucleotide sequence: TGTGCCAGCAGCTTAGATAGATCCGGGACAGCTAGAATGGATACGCAGTATTTT. Translated: CASSLDRSGTARMDTQYF.

V gene TRBV5-4 combines with J gene TRBJ2-3; 9 positions match TRBD2. This CDR3 is built from 15 residues. V gave up 4 bases and J gave up 7 bases; unmatched junction bases: 10. The germline gives CDR1 SGHNT, CDR2 YYREEE (reference sequence). CDR3 DNA: TGTGCCAGCAGCCCCCCGGGACTAGCTCTTCATACGCAGTATTTT. This encodes CASSPPGLALHTQYF.

This clone has a single count. The chain uses TRBV7-3 and TRBJ2-2; D is unclear. Per germline, CDR1 SGHTA and CDR2 FQGTGA. The CDR3 has 13 residues. Between the trimmed V and J ends, which lost 5 bases and 6 bases, there was a span of 10 bases. The chain's CDR3 is CASSPGPPGELFF. CDR3 nucleotide sequence: TGTGCCAGCAGCCCCGGACCCCCCGGGGAGCTGTTTTTT.

This chain connects TRBV27 to TRBJ2-1; TRBD2 matches 7 bases. With V trimmed by 4 bases and J by 1 base, 4 bases remained unmatched. Germline V gene sequence: CDR1 MNHEY, CDR2 SMNVEV (reference sequence). The CDR3 runs 15 residues. CDR3 DNA sequence: TGTGCCAGCAGTTACCAGGGAGGGTCCTACAATGAGCAGTTCTTC. Translated: CASSYQGGSYNEQFF.

V is TRBV19 and J is TRBJ2-5; the D gene could be TRBD1 or TRBD2 (5 bases each). The length of the CDR3 is 17 residues. Germline V gene lookup returns CDR1 LNHDA and CDR2 SQIVND (reference sequence). V gave up 1 base and J gave up 9 bases, with 24 bases separating them. The CDR3 reads CASSIADPFGATEAQYF. CDR3 in DNA: TGTGCCAGTAGTATAGCAGACCCATTTGGGGCTACGGAGGCCCAGTACTTC.

A few counts support this clone. This chain uses TRBV6-6 with TRBJ2-5; maybe TRBD2 (6 bases). Looked up from germline, CDR1 is MNHNY and CDR2 is SVGAGI (reference sequence). Trimming shortened V by 7 bases and J by 2 bases, and 17 bases separated the two germline ends. The CDR3 is 15 residues long. The CDR3 reads CASNPLGRGQETQYF. CDR3 coding DNA: TGTGCCAGCAATCCTTTAGGGCGGGGACAAGAGACCCAGTACTTC.

V is TRBV6-4 and J is TRBJ2-1, with D maybe TRBD2 (6 bases). This CDR3 has 13 amino acids. CDR1 is MRHNA and CDR2 is SNTAGT in the germline V gene. V was cut by 3 bases and J by 8 bases, with 11 bases left in between. CDR3 sequence (DNA): TGTGCCAGCAGTGAAACTAGCTTTGATGAGCAGTTCTTC. Translating it yields CASSETSFDEQFF.

J is TRBJ2-3 and V is TRBV9; 13 nucleotides match TRBD2. Germline-derived CDR1 and CDR2 are SGDLS and YYNGEE. With 0 bases clipped from V and 3 bases from J, the junction kept 4 bases outside the gene matches. The CDR3 spans 17 residues. CDR3 DNA sequence: TGTGCCAGCAGCGTAGATAGACTAGCGGGGGGAACAGATACGCAGTATTTT. It encodes CASSVDRLAGGTDTQYF.

This rearrangement joins TRBV5-5 to TRBJ1-1; TRBD1 might be the D (5 bases). The CDR3 is 13 residues long. V was trimmed by 0 bases and J by 6 bases, leaving 9 bases between them. The germline V gene has CDR1 SGHKS and CDR2 YYEKEE (reference sequence). The CDR3 protein is CASSLGGVAEAFF. CDR3 nucleotide sequence: TGTGCCAGCAGCTTGGGAGGGGTTGCTGAAGCTTTCTTT.

V gene TRBV5-1 combines with J gene TRBJ1-2; D is possibly TRBD1 (5 bases). V lost 2 bases and J lost 4, with 12 bases in between. There are 14 residues in the CDR3. CDR1 SGHRS and CDR2 YFSETQ come from the germline V gene. The CDR3 spells CASSLDGQGYGYTF. The CDR3 coding sequence is TGCGCCAGCAGCTTAGACGGACAAGGCTATGGCTACACCTTC.

The chain has TRBV2 and TRBJ2-1, with 12 positions matching TRBD1. J gave up 8 bases and V 9 bases, and 20 bases lay outside the gene matches. Germline V lookup: CDR1 SNHLY, CDR2 FYNNEI. This CDR3 is 18 amino acids long. The CDR3 protein is CASSAPISGQGANDEQFF. Written as DNA, the CDR3 is TGTGCCAGTAGCGCACCGATATCGGGACAGGGGGCTAACGATGAGCAGTTCTTC.

With regard to this clone: Other DNA sequences in this sample translate to the same CDR3. Here the CDR3 reads CASSDSRGGGTDTQYF. As DNA, the CDR3 is TGTGCCAGCAGTGACTCGCGCGGGGGGGGCACAGATACGCAGTATTTT. The chain links TRBV6-4 to TRBJ2-3; 9 bases are a match to TRBD2. Germline V gene lookup returns CDR1 MRHNA and CDR2 SNTAGT. The CDR3 covers 16 residues. The junction had 2 bases not matched to a gene; V was cut back by 0 bases and J by 1 base.

The count of this clone is one. This sequence joins TRBV6-1 and TRBJ1-5; possibly TRBD1 for D (5 bases). V lost 3 bases, J lost 0 bases, and 9 bases lay in between. Germline CDR1 reads MNHNS; CDR2 reads SASEGT. CDR3 size: 15 residues. CDR3 bases: TGTGCCAGCAGTGATCCAGGGATTAGCAATCAGCCCCAGCATTTT. This translates into CASSDPGISNQPQHF.

The CDR3, as DNA: TGTGCCAGCAGTGACTCGTGGAGGGGGCAAGGCTACACCTTC. Its protein product is CASSDSWRGQGYTF. The rearrangement uses TRBV6-4 and TRBJ1-2, with 7 positions matching TRBD1. CDR1 and CDR2 (germline): MRHNA, SNTAGT. The CDR3 loop spans 14 amino acids. V trimming: 0 bases; J trimming: 8 bases; junction bases outside the gene matches: 6.

As DNA, the CDR3 is TGTGCCAGCAGCTTGGGGGCGATAGGTGGCTACACCTTC. Protein: CASSLGAIGGYTF. This chain joins TRBV3-1 (or the pseudogene TRBV3-2) and TRBJ1-2, with D perhaps matching TRBD1 (6 bases). Germline CDR1 LGHDT, CDR2 YNNKEL (reference sequence). Trimming removed 5 bases at V and 7 bases at J, with 14 bases between. This CDR3 spans 13 amino acids.

The rearrangement uses TRBV30 and TRBJ2-3; D remains ambiguous. The germline gives CDR1 GTSNPN, CDR2 SVGIG (reference sequence). The CDR3 spans 15 residues. Trimming took off 0 bases at V and 1 base at J, with 11 bases between the two ends. The chain's CDR3 is CAWSVRGSRTDTQYF. The CDR3 DNA sequence: TGTGCCTGGAGTGTAAGAGGCTCCCGCACAGATACGCAGTATTTT.